The clone carrying this T cell receptor (beta chain) was counted once. These data come from a study of blood T cell repertoires in COVID-19. As for the study in general: Some COVID-19 samples were acute and others convalescent; all came from the United States, Italy and Spain. Sources were T cells, B-cell-depleted T cells, or PBMCs; the material itself was cDNA or gDNA.

J lost 0 bases, V lost 3 bases, and 4 bases had no gene match. From germline, CDR1 is SGHDN and CDR2 FVKESK. The CDR3 runs 15 residues. Methods used by the authors: Amplified reference gene primers provided the basis for estimating nucleated cell counts. TCRdb's table, derived via immunoSEQ multiplex PCR, lists solely in-frame clones and lacks some. From that table come the V and J calls and clone size; the DNA was used to work out D and trimming. The sample contains fewer than 150,000 clones, around 80% of which appear only once. The sequence derives from a human donor in a cohort sampled during active COVID-19. What was sequenced was peripheral blood. V and J are TRBV14 and TRBJ2-7; TRBD2 aligns across 8 bases. The CDR3 here is CASSQLRGGSYEQYF. The CDR3 DNA reads as TGTGCCAGCAGCCAGTTACGGGGGGGCTCCTACGAGCAGTACTTC.